Included here is one T cell receptor beta chain sequence, with context. Its antigen is undetermined. TCRdb reanalysed the reads using MiXCR and keeps one entry per CDR3 protein. The sample consists of approximately 260,000 distinct CDR3 sequences, roughly 21% of them appearing once. The CDR3 totals 14 residues. Germline CDR1 SGDLS, CDR2 YYNGEE. Trimming left V 4 bases short and J 3 bases short, with 12 bases between. These data originate in a study of T cell repertoires in cytomegalovirus infection. The source was cultured PBMCs, collected from culture after CMV antigen stimulation. This TCR was recovered from a human donor in good health (CMV status not recorded). Some clones in this sample may be carry-over from other donors' samples. The chain combines TRBV9 with TRBJ2-3; D is perhaps TRBD1 (5 bases). The CDR3 DNA reads TGTGCCAGCAGCAGGGGCGGTAGGACAGATACGCAGTATTTT. Translation gives CASSRGGRTDTQYF.